Following are 3 T cell receptor beta chains from one sample sequenced in a study of blood T cell repertoires in COVID-19 (dated by TCRdb to 2018 to 2020). Library creation used the immunoSEQ multiplex PCR assay. This is the immuneACCESS table as TCRdb keeps it, with only in-frame sequences that have V and J called. A part of the clones is gone; compared with another copy, unresolved V genes explain less than half, and the rest is unexplained. The sample yields tens of thousands of clones; under 95% were counted once. The ten largest clones take up about 2.4% of the sample. Sample: peripheral blood. The receptors shown here come from a man aged 50-59 years with active COVID-19.

This clone was recorded once. The V call is TRBV9, the J call TRBJ2-5; D unclear. The CDR3 has 14 amino acids. V was trimmed by 0 bases and J by 1 base, leaving 7 bases between them. The germline V gene has CDR1 SGDLS and CDR2 YYNGEE. The CDR3 DNA is TGTGCCAGCAGCGTAGCTGGCAGCCAAGAGACCCAGTACTTC. It codes for CASSVAGSQETQYF. Variable domain in full (rest from reference TRBV9 and TRBJ2-5): DSGVTQTPKHLITATGQRVTLRCSPRSGDLSVYWYQQSLDQGLQFLIQYYNGEERAKGNILERFSAQQFPDLHSELNLSSLELGDSALYFCASSVAGSQETQYFGPGTRLLVL.

The rearrangement links TRBV5-5 to TRBJ2-7; 7 bases agree with TRBD1. Looked up from germline, CDR1 is SGHKS and CDR2 is YYEKEE (reference sequence). V gave up 3 bases and J gave up 0 bases; unmatched junction bases: 3. This CDR3 is 14 amino acids long. The CDR3 DNA is TGTGCCAGCAGCTATTCAGGGGGCTCCTACGAGCAGTACTTC. This codes for CASSYSGGSYEQYF.

CDR3 nucleotide sequence: TGTGCCAGTAGTAAAAGGGGGGGCGAGAACACTGAAGCTTTCTTT. Encoded protein: CASSKRGGENTEAFF. V and J are TRBV19 and TRBJ1-1; TRBD1 is a possible D gene (6 bases). The CDR3 extends over 15 amino acids. The germline V and J ends were trimmed by 4 bases and 1 base, with 13 bases remaining between them. Germline V gene data show CDR1 as LNHDA and CDR2 as SQIVND (reference sequence).